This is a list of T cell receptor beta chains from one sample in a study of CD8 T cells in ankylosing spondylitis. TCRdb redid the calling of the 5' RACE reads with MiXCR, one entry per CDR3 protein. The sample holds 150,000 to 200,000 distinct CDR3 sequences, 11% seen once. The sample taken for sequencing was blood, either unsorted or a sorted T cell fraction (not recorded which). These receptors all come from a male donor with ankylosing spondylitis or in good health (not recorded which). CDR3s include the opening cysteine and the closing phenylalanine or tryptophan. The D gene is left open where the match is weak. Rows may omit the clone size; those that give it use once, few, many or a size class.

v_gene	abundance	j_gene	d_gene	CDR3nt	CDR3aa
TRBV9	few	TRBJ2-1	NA	TGTGCCAGCAGCGTATCAGTCAATGAGCAGTTCTTC	CASSVSVNEQFF
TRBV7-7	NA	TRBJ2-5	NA	TGTGCCAGCAGCTTAGTCGGGGGCCAAGAGACCCAGTACTTC	CASSLVGGQETQYF
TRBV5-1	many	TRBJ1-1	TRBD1	TGCGCCAGCAACGATGGGAGACAGGGGGGCCACACTGAAGCTTTCTTT	CASNDGRQGGHTEAFF
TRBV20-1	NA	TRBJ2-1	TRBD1	TGCAGTGCTAACGGGGACAGGGGCCATGAGCAGTTCTTC	CSANGDRGHEQFF
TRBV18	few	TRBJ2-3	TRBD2	TGTGCCAGCTCGCCCGAGGGACTAGCGGGAGAGACGCAGTATTTT	CASSPEGLAGETQYF
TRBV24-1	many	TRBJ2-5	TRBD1	TGTGCCACCTCAGAAAGGGACAGAGAGACCCAGTACTTC	CATSERDRETQYF
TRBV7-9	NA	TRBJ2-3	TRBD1	TGTGCCAGCAGCCTGTCGACAGGGCAAGATACGCAGTATTTT	CASSLSTGQDTQYF
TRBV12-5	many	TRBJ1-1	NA	TGTGCTAGTGGGGCTCAAGGAAAGAACACTGAAGCTTTCTTT	CASGAQGKNTEAFF
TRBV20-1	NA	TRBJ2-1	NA	TGCAGTGCTGTGGACCCGCGATTAGTCCATGAGCAGTTCTTC	CSAVDPRLVHEQFF
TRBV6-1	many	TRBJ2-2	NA	TGTGCCAGCAGCCCCTGGGCAGATTCCAACACCGGGGAGCTGTTTTTT	CASSPWADSNTGELFF
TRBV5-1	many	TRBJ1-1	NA	TGCGCCAGCAGCATCGGGACGGCTACGAACACTGAAGCTTTCTTT	CASSIGTATNTEAFF
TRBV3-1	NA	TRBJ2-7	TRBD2	TGTGCCAGCAGCCCCGAGCGGGGTAGCTCCTACGAGCAGTACTTC	CASSPERGSSYEQYF
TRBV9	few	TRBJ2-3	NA	TGTGCCAGCAGCGTAGCGGGACCACCAGCGACAGATACGCAGTATTTT	CASSVAGPPATDTQYF
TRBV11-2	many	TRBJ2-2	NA	TGTGCCAGCAGGGCCAGGGGAGGCCCGAACACCGGGGAGCTGTTTTTT	CASRARGGPNTGELFF
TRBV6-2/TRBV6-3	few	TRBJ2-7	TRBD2	TGTGCCAGCAGTCTCCCCCTATCAGTAGCGGGGCACTTCTACGAGCAGTACTTC	CASSLPLSVAGHFYEQYF
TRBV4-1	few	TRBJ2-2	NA	TGCGCCAGCAGCCAAGGGACTGGGGCGCGGACCGGGGAGCTGTTTTTT	CASSQGTGARTGELFF
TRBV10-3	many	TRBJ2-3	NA	TGTGCCATCAGACAGGGTCCGGAGGGAAGCACAGATACGCAGTATTTT	CAIRQGPEGSTDTQYF
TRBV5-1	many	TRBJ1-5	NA	TGCGCCAGCAGCTTGGAATGCACTGCCCTATATAGCAATCAGCCCCAGCATTTT	CASSLECTALYSNQPQHF
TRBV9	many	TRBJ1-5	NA	TGTGCCAGCAGCGTGGGCCGGGATAGCAATCAGCCCCAGCATTTT	CASSVGRDSNQPQHF
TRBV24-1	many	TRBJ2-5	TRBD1	TGTGCCACCAGTGATTTGAGCCCGACAGGGCGAGGAGAGACCCAGTACTTC	CATSDLSPTGRGETQYF
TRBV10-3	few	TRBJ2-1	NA	TGTGCTACCGCGAGGCCCGAGGGCAATGAGCAGTTCTTC	CATARPEGNEQFF
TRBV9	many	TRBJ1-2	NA	TGTGCCAGCAGCGTAGATCCGGGAGGAAACTATGGCTACACCTTC	CASSVDPGGNYGYTF
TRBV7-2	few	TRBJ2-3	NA	TGTGCCAGCAGCTTAGAAGGTATGCACACAGATACGCAGTATTTT	CASSLEGMHTDTQYF
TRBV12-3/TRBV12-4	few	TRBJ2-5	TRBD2	TGTGCCAGCAGTTTAACGGGAGGAGAGACCCAGTACTTC	CASSLTGGETQYF
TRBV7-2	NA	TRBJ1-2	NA	TGTGCCAGCAGCCCCCAGCCAGACTATGGCTACACCTTC	CASSPQPDYGYTF
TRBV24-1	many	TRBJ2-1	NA	TGTGCCACCAGTTCCGGGACAAGGCCCTACAATGAGCAGTTCTTC	CATSSGTRPYNEQFF
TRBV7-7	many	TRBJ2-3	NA	TGTGCCAGCAGCCTCAGGGATAGCACAGATACGCAGTATTTT	CASSLRDSTDTQYF
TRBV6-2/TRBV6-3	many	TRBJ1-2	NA	TGTGCCAGCAGTTACTCCACAGGAAAGAACGGCTATGGCTACACCTTC	CASSYSTGKNGYGYTF
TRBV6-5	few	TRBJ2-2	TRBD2	TGTGCCAGCAGTTACTTCGGACTAGCGGGAGTCGGCACCGGGGAGCTGTTTTTT	CASSYFGLAGVGTGELFF
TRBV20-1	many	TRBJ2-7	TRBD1	TGCAGTGCTACTGGACAGGCGAGCTCCTACGAGCAGTACTTC	CSATGQASSYEQYF
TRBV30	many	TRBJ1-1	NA	TGTGCCTGGGGTTTGGGGACTGAAGCTTTCTTT	CAWGLGTEAFF
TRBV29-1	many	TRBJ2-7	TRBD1	TGCAGCGCCCAAGCACCGACAGGGTCACTGTCCGAGCAGTACTTC	CSAQAPTGSLSEQYF
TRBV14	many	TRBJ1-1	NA	TGTGCCAGCAGTCACGAACTTCCGACGGATGAAGCTTTCTTT	CASSHELPTDEAFF
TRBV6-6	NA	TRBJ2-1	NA	TGTGCCAGCAGTTACGTCGGACAGGAGCAGTTCTTC	CASSYVGQEQFF
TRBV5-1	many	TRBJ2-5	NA	TGCGCCAGCAGCTTCTCGAGTACGGAGACCCAGTACTTC	CASSFSSTETQYF
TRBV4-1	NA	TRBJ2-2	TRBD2	TGCGCCAGCAGCCACACTACTAGCGGTAGGGGACGCACCGGGGAGCTGTTTTTT	CASSHTTSGRGRTGELFF
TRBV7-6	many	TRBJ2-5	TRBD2	TGTGCCAGCACCACCGGGACTAGCTCTCTCGGATACCAAGAGACCCAGTACTTC	CASTTGTSSLGYQETQYF
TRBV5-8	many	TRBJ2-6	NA	TGTGCCAGCAGCGGCTCCGAGCGGCCGGGGGCCAACGTCCTGACTTTC	CASSGSERPGANVLTF
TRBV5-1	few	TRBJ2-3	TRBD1	TGCGCCAGCAGCTTGGAGGGGGACAGCCGCACAGATACGCAGTATTTT	CASSLEGDSRTDTQYF